The 23 T cell receptor beta chains in this list originate from one sample, sequenced in a study of T cells in Graves' hyperthyroidism and ophthalmopathy. RNA transcripts provided the source from which TCR beta CDR3 regions were amplified. HTBI primers were the set used in a first-round RT-PCR of the TCR CDR3. TCRdb reprocessed the multiplex PCR reads with MiXCR, giving one entry per CDR3 protein. The sample has around 340,000 distinct CDR3 sequences, 17% seen once; the top ten hold approximately 30%. Sequencing input: blood. Receptors were obtained from a woman aged 30 to 39 with Graves' hyperthyroidism that later progressed to Graves' ophthalmopathy.

There are many counts of this clonotype. Here the CDR3 DNA reads TGCGCCAGTACGAGCGGGCCTGGTTTCGGGGAGCAGTACTTC. Protein product: CASTSGPGFGEQYF. The rearrangement joins TRBV5-1 to TRBJ2-7; a possible D gene is TRBD2 (6 bases). Germline CDR1 SGHRS, CDR2 YFSETQ. V lost 8 bases to trimming and J lost 7 bases, with 22 bases between them. The CDR3 spans 14 residues.

The gene calls are TRBV6-2 or TRBV6-3 and TRBJ1-1; no clear D gene. CDR3 size: 14 residues. V lost 5 bases and J lost 4, with 14 bases in between. Germline assignment: CDR1 MNHEY and CDR2 SVGEGT. CDR3 amino acids: CASSARADGTEAFF. CDR3 bases: TGTGCCAGCAGTGCCCGGGCAGACGGCACTGAAGCTTTCTTT.

The CDR3 coding sequence is TGTGCCACCGTCCCCTCGACAGGGGTAACTTTCTTT. Translation gives CATVPSTGVTFF. The chain recombines TRBV5-4 with TRBJ1-1; 8 nucleotides agree with TRBD1. The CDR3 is 12 residues long. The V and J ends lost 9 bases and 12 bases, in that order; junction bases with no gene match: 13. CDR1 and CDR2 (germline): SGHNT, YYREEE (reference sequence).

Of note for this clonotype: The germline gene is not matched at one end of the junction; a read error may be the cause. The J gene is TRBJ1-2, the V gene TRBV19; D not resolved. The length of the CDR3 is 10 residues. Germline assignment: CDR1 LNHDA and CDR2 SQIVND (reference sequence). The DNA for the CDR3 is TGTGCCAGTAGTATATCGCGTTACGCCTTC. It specifies CASSISRYAF.

This clonotype occurred a few times. The rearrangement links TRBV10-3 to TRBJ1-1, with TRBD1 matching over 8 bases. The CDR3 runs 13 residues. Germline V gives CDR1 ENHRY, CDR2 SYGVKD. The ends lost 2 bases at V and 8 bases at J; junction bases unmatched: 4. The CDR3 nucleotides read TGTGCCATCAGTGAGGGACAGGGATTAGAAGCTTTCTTT. Its translation is CAISEGQGLEAFF.

This rearrangement joins TRBV10-3 to TRBJ2-7; TRBD1 aligns across 9 bases. J was trimmed by 1 base and V by 6 bases; bases with no gene match: 10. The CDR3 is 16 amino acids. In germline, CDR1 is ENHRY, CDR2 SYGVKD. CDR3 sequence reads: CAISRLTGTGSYEQYF. DNA of the CDR3: TGTGCCATCAGCCGACTTACCGGGACAGGGTCCTACGAGCAGTACTTC.

The V gene is TRBV7-9, the J gene TRBJ1-2; tentative D call: TRBD1 (6 bases). Germline V gene data show CDR1 as SEHNR and CDR2 as FQNEAQ (reference sequence). The CDR3 is made up of 18 amino acids. V shed 1 base and J shed 1 base, with 19 bases lying between them. CDR3 coding DNA: TGTGCCAGCAGCTTAGACTACCGGGACATCAAATTTAACTATGGCTACACCTTC. This codes for CASSLDYRDIKFNYGYTF.

This clonotype has at least ten counts. V and J are TRBV29-1 and TRBJ2-7, with 8 bases aligning to TRBD2. J gave up 2 bases and V 3 bases, and 9 bases lay outside the gene matches. The CDR3 consists of 15 residues. Looked up from germline, CDR1 is SQVTM and CDR2 is ANQGSEA. The CDR3: CSVDIKTSETYEQYF. In DNA, the CDR3 is TGCAGCGTTGACATAAAGACTAGCGAAACCTACGAGCAGTACTTC.

The V gene is TRBV30, the J gene TRBJ2-3; D unresolved. Germline assignment: CDR1 GTSNPN and CDR2 SVGIG (reference sequence). The V and J ends lost 3 bases and 2 bases respectively, with 15 bases between them. The CDR3 is 15 amino acids. CDR3 loop: CAWSSGRRITDTQYF. DNA for the CDR3: TGTGCCTGGAGCTCTGGACGTCGTATCACAGATACGCAGTATTTT.

This clonotype turned up a few times. V is TRBV19 and J is TRBJ1-2; the D is unclear. In germline, CDR1 is LNHDA, CDR2 SQIVND (reference sequence). The CDR3 consists of 15 residues. V shed 5 bases and J shed 4 bases, with 17 bases lying between them. The DNA for the CDR3 is TGTGCCAGTAGTGCCGGGATCTCATGGGGCTATGGCTACACCTTC. Amino acids: CASSAGISWGYGYTF.

The chain is built from TRBV20-1 and TRBJ2-6; a weak D match, TRBD1 (6 bases). The V end was cut by 5 bases, the J end by 0 bases, with 11 bases between. This CDR3 has 15 residues. Germline CDR1 is DFQATT and CDR2 is SNEGSKA (reference sequence). The CDR3 is CSAAQGGSGANVLTF. The CDR3 bases are TGCAGTGCTGCGCAAGGGGGCTCTGGGGCCAACGTCCTGACTTTC.

This clonotype was detected many times. V gene TRBV3-1 combines with J gene TRBJ1-2, with a possible D match to TRBD1 (5 bases). There are 14 residues in the CDR3. Looked up from germline, CDR1 is LGHDT and CDR2 is YNNKEL (reference sequence). Trimming took off 1 base at V and 4 bases at J, with 10 bases between the two ends. The CDR3 DNA sequence: TGTGCCAGCAGCCAAGTTACAGGCCTCTATGGCTACACCTTC. Protein product: CASSQVTGLYGYTF.

This clonotype was picked up many times. The gene calls are TRBV6-2 or TRBV6-3 and TRBJ1-1; possibly TRBD1 for D (6 bases). This CDR3 is 14 amino acids long. The germline CDR1 and CDR2 sequences are MNHEY and SVGEGT. The V gene lost 6 bases and the J gene lost 0 bases, with 11 bases spanning the gap. CDR3 amino acids: CASRTTGMNTEAFF. CDR3 nucleotide sequence: TGTGCCAGCAGGACGACAGGCATGAACACTGAAGCTTTCTTT.

This clonotype has a single count. V is TRBV6-9 and J is TRBJ2-5; D is unresolved. The V gene lost 3 bases and the J gene lost 3 bases, with 11 bases spanning the gap. The CDR3 runs 14 residues. Looked up from germline, CDR1 is MNHGY and CDR2 is SVAAGI. In nucleotides, the CDR3 is TGTGCCAGCAGTTACTCTAACAGCGAAGAGACCCAGTACTTC. Its protein is CASSYSNSEETQYF.

This clonotype showed up many times. The chain links TRBV27 to TRBJ2-7; the D is unclear. The CDR3 has 13 amino acids. V was cut by 4 bases and J by 4 bases, with 11 bases left in between. Per germline, CDR1 MNHEY and CDR2 SMNVEV (reference sequence). CDR3 DNA: TGTGCCAGCAGTTACCGCCAGCCGTACGAGCAGTACTTC. Its protein product is CASSYRQPYEQYF.

This clonotype was recorded at least ten times. The chain has TRBV28 and TRBJ2-5; D gene unclear. The germline V gene has CDR1 MDHEN and CDR2 SYDVKM. With 6 bases removed from V and 3 bases from J, the gap between germline ends came to 14 bases. CDR3 length: 14 residues. The CDR3 coding sequence is TGTGCCAGCAGGTCGGAAGCCGGAGAAGAGACCCAGTACTTC. Protein: CASRSEAGEETQYF.

This rearrangement joins TRBV6-2 or TRBV6-3 to TRBJ2-1, with 8 bases fitting TRBD1. The CDR3 contains 15 residues. The J segment lost 2 bases and the V segment lost 5 bases, leaving 5 bases of the junction unmatched. The germline V gene encodes CDR1 MNHEY and CDR2 SVGEGT. This CDR3 is CASSAQGAAYNEQFF. The CDR3 nucleotides are TGTGCCAGCAGTGCCCAGGGGGCCGCCTACAATGAGCAGTTCTTC.

This clonotype has a count of ten or more. The V gene is TRBV25-1, the J gene TRBJ2-1; TRBD2 matches at 7 bases. Germline values: CDR1 MGHDK, CDR2 SYGVNS. Unmatched junction bases numbered 1, after V lost 2 bases and J lost 12 bases. The CDR3 contains 11 residues. CDR3 sequence (DNA): TGTGCCAGCAGTGAAGGGGAGGGGCAGTTCTTC. Residues: CASSEGEGQFF.

This clonotype was recorded a few times. The V and J genes are TRBV5-1 and TRBJ1-1; 7 bases are a match to TRBD1. Germline trimming cut 1 base from V and 4 bases from J; bases unmatched to any gene: 7. The V gene's germline CDR1 is SGHRS and CDR2 YFSETQ. The CDR3 loop spans 15 amino acids. The CDR3 bases are TGCGCCAGCAGCTTGAGACCCGACAGGGCCACTGAAGCTTTCTTT. This sequence encodes CASSLRPDRATEAFF. Together with reference TRBV5-1 and TRBJ1-1, the CDR3 gives the full variable domain: KAGVTQTPRYLIKTRGQQVTLSCSPISGHRSVSWYQQTPGQGLQFLFEYFSETQRNKGNFPGRFSGRQFSNSRSEMNVSTLELGDSALYLCASSLRPDRATEAFFGQGTRLTVV.

This clonotype was found many times. The CDR3 sequence is CASSLASGGSPYEQYF. The DNA of the CDR3 is TGCGCCAGCAGCTTGGCCAGTGGGGGGTCCCCCTACGAGCAGTACTTC. This rearrangement joins TRBV5-1 to TRBJ2-7; perhaps TRBD2 as D (6 bases). The CDR3 runs 16 residues. Per the germline V gene, CDR1 is SGHRS and CDR2 is YFSETQ. V was pared by 0 bases and J by 2 bases, with 15 bases between.

In this sample, this clonotype turned up many times. V usage is TRBV6-2 or TRBV6-3 and J usage is TRBJ2-2; 9 nucleotides line up with TRBD2. This CDR3 contains 15 residues. CDR1 and CDR2 from the germline V gene are MNHEY and SVGEGT. Unmatched junction bases numbered 4, after V lost 5 bases and J lost 3 bases. The CDR3 loop is CASSIAGVDTGELFF. The CDR3, as DNA: TGTGCCAGCAGTATAGCGGGAGTAGACACCGGGGAGCTGTTTTTT.

This clonotype was detected many times. The chain recombines TRBV18 with TRBJ2-5; maybe TRBD2 (5 bases). The germline gives CDR1 KGHSH, CDR2 LQKENI. The CDR3 loop spans 14 amino acids. Trimming shortened V by 2 bases and J by 5 bases, and 12 bases separated the two germline ends. The CDR3 sequence: CASSPAGRRETQYF. In nucleotides, the CDR3 is TGTGCCAGCTCACCAGCGGGTCGCCGGGAGACCCAGTACTTC.

V is TRBV7-2 and J is TRBJ2-7; 10 positions match TRBD2. J gave up 0 bases and V 4 bases, and 3 bases lay outside the gene matches. Germline V gene sequence: CDR1 SGHTA, CDR2 FQGNSA. This CDR3 has 15 residues. CDR3 DNA sequence: TGTGCCAGCAGCTATAGCGGGAGGTCCTCCTACGAGCAGTACTTC. Amino acids: CASSYSGRSSYEQYF.